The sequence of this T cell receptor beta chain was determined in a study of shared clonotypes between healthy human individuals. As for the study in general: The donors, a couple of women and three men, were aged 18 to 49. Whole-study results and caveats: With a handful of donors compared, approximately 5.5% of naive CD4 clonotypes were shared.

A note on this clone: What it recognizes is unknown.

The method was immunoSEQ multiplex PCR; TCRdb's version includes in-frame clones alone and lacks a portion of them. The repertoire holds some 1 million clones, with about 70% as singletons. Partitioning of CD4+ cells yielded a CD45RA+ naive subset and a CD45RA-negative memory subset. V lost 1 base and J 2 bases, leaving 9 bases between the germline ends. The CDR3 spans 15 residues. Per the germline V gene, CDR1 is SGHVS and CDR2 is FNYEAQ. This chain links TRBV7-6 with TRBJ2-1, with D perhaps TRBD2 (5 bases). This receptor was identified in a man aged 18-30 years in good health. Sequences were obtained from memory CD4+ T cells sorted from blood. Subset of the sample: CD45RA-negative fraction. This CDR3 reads CASSLGGVAYNEQFF. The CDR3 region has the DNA TGTGCCAGCAGCTTAGGGGGAGTCGCCTACAATGAGCAGTTCTTC. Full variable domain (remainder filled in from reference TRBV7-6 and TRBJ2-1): GAGVSQSPRYKVTKRGQDVALRCDPISGHVSLYWYRQALGQGPEFLTYFNYEAQQDKSGLPNDRFSAERPEGSISTLTIQRTEQRDSAMYRCASSLGGVAYNEQFFGPGTRLTVL.